This T cell receptor beta chain derives from a study of blood T cell repertoires in COVID-19. Study-wide context: Samples of COVID-19 (acute and convalescent) were obtained from the United States, Italy and Spain. T cells, B-cell-depleted T cells, or PBMCs provided the cDNA or gDNA that served as material.

Per the germline V gene, CDR1 is MGHRA and CDR2 is YSYEKL. J was trimmed by 6 bases and V by 2 bases; bases with no gene match: 10. The CDR3 contains 16 residues. As originally analysed: Reference gene primer amplification yielded estimated nucleated cell counts. This table comes from immunoSEQ multiplex PCR, and its TCRdb copy is limited to in-frame clones, with some not included. Clonal size and the V and J genes are those of that table, whereas D and trimming came from the DNA. Of 200,000 or so clones in the sample, 84% were seen once. The source of this sequence is a young man with active or convalescent COVID-19. The sequencing sample was made of peripheral blood. V usage is TRBV4-1 and J usage is TRBJ2-1, with TRBD1 matching over 7 bases. The DNA of the CDR3 is TGCGCCAGCAGCCAACTTAACAGGGGAATCTCCAATGAGCAGTTCTTC. Protein product: CASSQLNRGISNEQFF.